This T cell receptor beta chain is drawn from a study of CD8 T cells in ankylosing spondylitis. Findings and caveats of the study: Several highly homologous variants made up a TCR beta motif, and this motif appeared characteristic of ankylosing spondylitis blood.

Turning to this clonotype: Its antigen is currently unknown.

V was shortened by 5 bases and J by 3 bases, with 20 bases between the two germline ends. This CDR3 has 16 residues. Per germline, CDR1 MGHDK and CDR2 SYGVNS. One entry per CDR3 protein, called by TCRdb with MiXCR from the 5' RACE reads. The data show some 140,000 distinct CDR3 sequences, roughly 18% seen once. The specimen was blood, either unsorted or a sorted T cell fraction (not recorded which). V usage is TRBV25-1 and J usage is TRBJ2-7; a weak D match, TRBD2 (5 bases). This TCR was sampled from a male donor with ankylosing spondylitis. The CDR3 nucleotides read TGTGCCAGCAGTTCCGACCAACCGGACGGGAACTACGAGCAGTACTTC. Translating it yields CASSSDQPDGNYEQYF.